This TCR beta chain comes out of a study of shared clonotypes between healthy human individuals. Whole-study results and caveats: Despite large depth, rarefaction showed incomplete sorted-subset sequencing. Larger estimated richness was generally recorded for naive subsets relative to memory subsets.

Notes on this clone: Its specificity is not known.

The assay was immunoSEQ multiplex PCR, and TCRdb's table has in-frame clones only and misses some. Here the sample spans roughly 1 million clones, approximately 68% being singletons. Every donor was a Caucasian adult from Nashville, Tennessee. Germline CDR1 MNHNY, CDR2 SVGAGI (reference sequence). The germline V and J ends were trimmed by 7 bases and 8 bases, with 15 bases remaining between them. The length of the CDR3 is 14 residues. The sequenced sample was memory CD4+ T cells sorted from blood. Documented subset: CD45RA-negative fraction. This clonotype was obtained from a man aged 18 to 29 in good health. V gene TRBV6-6 combines with J gene TRBJ1-6; D uncertain. The CDR3 DNA is TGTGCCAGCAAACAAGGGCATATGGATTCACCCCTCCACTTT. This gives the protein CASKQGHMDSPLHF.